This T cell receptor beta chain was identified during a study of cytomegalovirus exposure and HLA in healthy donors. The CDR3 spans 14 residues. V dropped 1 base and J dropped 3 bases, with 8 bases sitting between them. Germline CDR1 reads SGHNT; CDR2 reads YYREEE (reference sequence). PCR was performed using 60 Vbeta and 13 Jbeta primers. Method: immunoSEQ multiplex PCR; TCRdb's copy keeps in-frame clones and lacks some. The data show some 150,000 clones, around two thirds seen once. V is TRBV5-4 and J is TRBJ1-5, with unresolved D. Source material: PBMCs. This receptor was identified in a middle-aged man in good health and CMV-seronegative. The CDR3 DNA reads as TGTGCCAGCAGCTTGTACGGGGTCAATCAGCCCCAGCATTTT. Amino acid sequence: CASSLYGVNQPQHF.